A selection of T cell receptor beta chains follows, all from one sample in a study of T-cell memory formation after mild COVID-19. TCRdb independently ran MiXCR on the 5' RACE reads; one entry per CDR3 protein. The sample records 530,000 or so distinct CDR3 sequences, 17% being singletons. The specimen sequenced was PBMCs or a T cell subset sorted from them (not recorded which). All receptors come from an adult woman who had mild COVID-19 (a few samples of this study predate the infection). Cell type and time point are not known. The CDR3 runs from the conserved cysteine through the conserved F or W.

>TRBV11-2
CASSLGASGSPLHF
>TRBV2
CASRGVTPYGYTF
>TRBV7-6
CASSLGDRDANEQFF
>TRBV4-1
CASSQSTDRAFPEAFF
>TRBV2
CASSEKTANQPQHF
>TRBV7-9
CASSYGTSGDTQYF
>TRBV14
CASSQDQRGTGYTF
>TRBV4-1
CASSQGLAGGFQETQYF
>TRBV6-5
CASSIGTKTNYGYTF
>TRBV7-2
CASSISRNTEAFF
>TRBV12-3/TRBV12-4
CASNNLRTGRQETQYF
>TRBV5-1
CASSLDALPTEAFF
>TRBV15
CATKPGASTDTQYF
>TRBV20-1
CSAPGAGVGQYF
>TRBV13
CASSPGPPGAFF
>TRBV25-1
CASSEGLAGGGELFF
>TRBV4-1
CASSQDLQGKQETQYF
>TRBV5-5
CASSRTGSGAPLHF
>TRBV5-1
CASSLGTVGYEKLFF
>TRBV27
CASSAQGTKNIQYF
>TRBV5-1
CASSLGQRTQLAGELFF
>TRBV7-2
CASSQDRVRGTQHF
>TRBV20-1
CSATDLDNEQFF
>TRBV4-1
CASSTRVGAYEQYF
>TRBV9
CASSVWGSAEAFF
>TRBV3-1
CASSQGTVPSYEQYF
>TRBV7-9
CASSSPTDRVGGTDTQYF
>TRBV14
CASSDLPGQGTADTQYF
>TRBV20-1
CSAPREGSTDTQYF